These 23 T cell receptor beta chains came from one sample sequenced in a study of cytomegalovirus exposure and HLA in healthy donors. With 60 Vbeta and 13 Jbeta primers, the PCR was carried out. Profiling relied on immunoSEQ multiplex PCR, and the TCRdb table lists in-frame clones only, not all of them. This sample has about 140,000 clones; 80% occur once, and the top ten carry 4% to 5.5%. The sequencing sample was made of PBMCs. The receptor set was obtained from a man aged 25 to 40 in good health.

The rearrangement joins TRBV5-1 to TRBJ1-2; tentatively, D is TRBD1 (5 bases). The CDR3 is made up of 13 amino acids. Germline CDR1 reads SGHRS; CDR2 reads YFSETQ. V lost 1 base and J lost 8, with 12 bases in between. The CDR3 protein is CASSLRGAGGYTF. CDR3 bases: TGCGCCAGCAGCTTGCGGGGCGCGGGGGGCTACACCTTC.

The chain combines TRBV21-1 with TRBJ2-7; TRBD2 is the table's D call and was not checked against the DNA. TRBV21-1 is described as a pseudogene. The CDR3 contains 17 residues. The CDR3 DNA is TGTGCCAGGCGATGGGGACTAGCGGGGTGGAGCTCCTACGAGCAGTACTTC. This encodes CARRWGLAGWSSYEQYF.

The table lists this clone with a count of one. The V call is TRBV19, the J call TRBJ1-3, with D unclear. From germline, CDR1 is LNHDA and CDR2 SQIVND (reference sequence). V shed 10 bases and J shed 4 bases, with 14 bases lying between them. This CDR3 is built from 13 residues. CDR3 DNA sequence: TGTGCCACCCTCCCTACGATGGGAAACACCATATATTTT. Encoded protein: CATLPTMGNTIYF. Based on the CDR3 plus reference TRBV19 and TRBJ1-3, the full variable domain is DGGITQSPKYLFRKEGQNVTLSCEQNLNHDAMYWYRQDPGQGLRLIYYSQIVNDFQKGDIAEGYSVSREKKESFPLTVTSAQKNPTAFYLCATLPTMGNTIYFGEGSWLTVV.

J is TRBJ2-3 and V is TRBV6-5, with D possibly being TRBD2 (6 bases). Germline-derived CDR1 and CDR2 are MNHEY and SVGAGI. The CDR3 totals 15 residues. Trimming pared 6 bases from V and 1 base from J, leaving 14 bases between. The CDR3 nucleotides read TGTGCCAGCAGCCGGGACTCCCCACGCACAGATACGCAGTATTTT. This codes for CASSRDSPRTDTQYF.

The V gene is TRBV19, the J gene TRBJ2-2; 13 bases agree with TRBD2. V was pared by 6 bases and J by 4 bases, with 2 bases of the junction left unmatched. CDR3 length: 15 residues. The germline V gene encodes CDR1 LNHDA and CDR2 SQIVND (reference sequence). CDR3 amino acids: CASSGTSGVTGELFF. CDR3 nucleotides: TGTGCCAGTAGCGGGACTAGCGGGGTCACCGGGGAGCTGTTTTTT.

The rearrangement joins TRBV29-1 to TRBJ2-7; D call uncertain. The CDR3 spans 11 residues. Germline values: CDR1 SQVTM, CDR2 ANQGSEA. Deletions cut 2 bases from V and 5 bases from J, with 7 bases between. The CDR3 sequence is CSVELSHEQYF. The DNA for the CDR3 is TGCAGCGTTGAACTAAGCCACGAGCAGTACTTC.

The chain links TRBV27 to TRBJ1-5; a possible D gene is TRBD1 (6 bases). Germline CDR1 and CDR2: MNHEY and SMNVEV (reference sequence). Trimming removed 3 bases at V and 6 bases at J, with 12 bases between. This CDR3 region has 14 residues. The CDR3 protein is CASSFWGRSQPQHF. The CDR3 nucleotides read TGTGCCAGCAGTTTCTGGGGGCGCAGTCAGCCCCAGCATTTT.

The rearrangement uses TRBV7-3 and TRBJ2-2, with 7 positions matching TRBD1. Looked up from germline, CDR1 is SGHTA and CDR2 is FQGTGA. Trimming cost V 5 bases and J 4 bases; bases outside gene matches: 7. The CDR3 is 15 amino acids. CDR3 nucleotides: TGTGCCAGCAGCACTCGACAGGGAACCACCGGGGAGCTGTTTTTT. The encoded protein is CASSTRQGTTGELFF.

The chain uses TRBV5-1 and TRBJ2-1, with 13 bases identical to TRBD2. The CDR3 covers 17 residues. The ends lost 3 bases at V and 2 bases at J; junction bases unmatched: 5. Germline V gene sequence: CDR1 SGHRS, CDR2 YFSETQ. CDR3 loop: CASSSGTSGTPYNEQFF. In DNA, the CDR3 is TGCGCCAGCAGCTCGGGGACTAGCGGGACCCCCTACAATGAGCAGTTCTTC.

J is TRBJ1-3 and V is TRBV7-8, with D unresolved. Germline V lookup: CDR1 SGHVS, CDR2 FQNEAQ. CDR3 size: 13 residues. Trimming took off 5 bases at V and 4 bases at J, with 9 bases between the two ends. CDR3 region: CASSPGRGNTIYF. The CDR3 nucleotides are TGTGCCAGCAGCCCCGGTAGAGGAAACACCATATATTTT.

V gene TRBV28 combines with J gene TRBJ1-2; TRBD1 matches at 11 bases. CDR3 length equals 18 residues. Germline CDR1 MDHEN, CDR2 SYDVKM. V lost 2 bases, J lost 6 bases, and 14 bases stayed unmatched. The chain's CDR3 is CASSLRRMGTGGFDGYTF. For the CDR3, the DNA is TGTGCCAGCAGTTTACGAAGGATGGGGACAGGGGGGTTCGATGGCTACACCTTC.

This chain uses TRBV2 with TRBJ1-5, with D unresolved. The CDR3 is 17 residues long. Trimming pared 7 bases from V and 0 bases from J, leaving 19 bases between. Germline V gene lookup returns CDR1 SNHLY and CDR2 FYNNEI. The CDR3 DNA sequence: TGTGCCAGCACCTATTTAAGAGCGGACGCTAGCAATCAGCCCCAGCATTTT. Protein sequence: CASTYLRADASNQPQHF.

Only a few counts were recorded for this clone. The rearrangement joins TRBV5-1 to TRBJ2-1, with a weak D call TRBD2 (5 bases). The CDR3 is made up of 13 amino acids. Deletions cut 2 bases from V and 6 bases from J, with 9 bases between. CDR1 and CDR2 (germline): SGHRS, YFSETQ. The CDR3 DNA is TGCGCCAGCAGCTTCGGCGGGTCCAATGAGCAGTTCTTC. Translation: CASSFGGSNEQFF.

The chain recombines TRBV7-9 with TRBJ1-6, with a possible D match to TRBD1 (6 bases). The V gene's germline CDR1 is SEHNR and CDR2 FQNEAQ (reference sequence). Trimming shortened V by 1 base and J by 6 bases, and 16 bases separated the two germline ends. This CDR3 spans 17 amino acids. CDR3 DNA: TGTGCCAGCAGCTTAGTCAGGGACACACAAGCTAATTCACCCCTCCACTTT. It is translated as CASSLVRDTQANSPLHF.

The V gene is TRBV28, the J gene TRBJ2-1; D gene unclear. Trimming removed 3 bases from V and 9 bases from J, with 15 bases in between. The CDR3 sequence is 14 residues long. Germline V lookup: CDR1 MDHEN, CDR2 SYDVKM. The CDR3 sequence is CASSLITIPGEQFF. The CDR3 DNA reads TGTGCCAGCAGTTTGATTACGATTCCCGGTGAGCAGTTCTTC.

This chain uses TRBV20-1 with TRBJ1-2; D is ambiguous. V was clipped by 8 bases and J by 9 bases, with 10 bases between them. This CDR3 contains 9 residues. The germline V gene encodes CDR1 DFQATT and CDR2 SNEGSKA (reference sequence). The CDR3 protein is CSPPGSYTF. The CDR3 DNA reads TGCAGTCCGCCCGGGAGCTACACCTTC.

The chain joins TRBV4-3 to TRBJ2-1; 9 bases match TRBD1. Germline V gene lookup returns CDR1 LGHNA and CDR2 YSLEER. There are 15 residues in the CDR3. The J segment lost 9 bases and the V segment lost 3 bases, leaving 9 bases of the junction unmatched. The CDR3 coding sequence is TGCGCCAGCAGCCAGACAGGGGGGGTGGTGGGTGAGCAGTTCTTC. Its protein is CASSQTGGVVGEQFF.

The gene calls are TRBV18 and TRBJ2-7; D call uncertain. The V gene's germline CDR1 is KGHSH and CDR2 LQKENI. This CDR3 has 14 amino acids. The V end lost 3 bases, the J end lost 6 bases, and 15 bases lay between the germline ends. DNA of the CDR3: TGTGCCAGCTCACCCGAGACTGCTCCTCGCGAGCAGTACTTC. This encodes CASSPETAPREQYF.

This rearrangement joins TRBV9 to TRBJ2-3; D might be TRBD1 (5 bases). In germline, CDR1 is SGDLS, CDR2 YYNGEE. Trimming pared 0 bases from V and 5 bases from J, leaving 13 bases between. The CDR3 runs to 15 residues. CDR3: CASSVAGREGDTQYF. The DNA for the CDR3 is TGTGCCAGCAGCGTAGCTGGCAGGGAAGGAGATACGCAGTATTTT.

This chain uses TRBV25-1 with TRBJ1-2; possible D gene TRBD1, 5 bases. The CDR3 covers 16 residues. Per germline, CDR1 MGHDK and CDR2 SYGVNS. V dropped 2 bases and J dropped 4 bases, with 17 bases sitting between them. DNA for the CDR3: TGTGCCAGCAGTGAAAATCCCCCGCAGGGAACCTATGGCTACACCTTC. Its translation is CASSENPPQGTYGYTF.

The rearrangement joins TRBV7-6 to TRBJ2-7, with 7 bases aligning to TRBD1. CDR1 is SGHVS, CDR2 FNYEAQ, per germline. CDR3 length equals 14 residues. The J segment lost 7 bases and the V segment lost 5 bases, leaving 11 bases of the junction unmatched. In nucleotides, the CDR3 is TGTGCCAGCAGCGCCCGGGACAGTGGTGTAGAGCAGTACTTC. Its protein product is CASSARDSGVEQYF.

The chain joins TRBV7-3 to TRBJ2-5; 7 bases align to TRBD2. The J call may be faulty, since TRBJ2-7 better matches the DNA end. CDR1 is SGHTA, CDR2 FQGTGA, per germline. The CDR3 runs to 15 residues. CDR3 sequence: CASSLGLGPSYEQYF. CDR3 DNA: TGTGCCAGCAGCTTAGGACTAGGCCCCTCCTACGAGCAGTACTTC.

The rearrangement joins TRBV5-6 to TRBJ2-7; tentative D call: TRBD2 (5 bases). V was clipped by 0 bases and J by 7 bases, with 17 bases between them. CDR1 and CDR2 (germline): SGHDT, YYEEEE. CDR3 length equals 15 residues. The CDR3 DNA is TGTGCCAGCAGCTTGGCCCGGCCACTTAGGAGGGAGCAGTACTTC. Translated: CASSLARPLRREQYF.